These T cell receptor beta chains were read from a single sample in a study of blood T cell repertoires in COVID-19. Libraries were prepared by immunoSEQ multiplex PCR; TCRdb keeps only in-frame clonotypes and omits some of them. The table includes fewer than 150,000 clones, about 80% detected once. Sequenced material: peripheral blood. These receptors were collected from a woman over 75 in a cohort sampled during active or convalescent COVID-19. The CDR3 runs from the conserved cysteine through the conserved F or W. The order of the fields is V gene, clone size, D gene, J gene, CDR3 protein, CDR3 DNA. The D gene is left open where the match is weak. Only some rows state a clone size, as once, few, many or a class for expanded clones.

v_gene: TRBV10-3
abundance: NA
d_gene: NA
j_gene: TRBJ1-2
CDR3aa: CAISDFLRGDHGYTF
CDR3nt: TGTGCCATCAGTGACTTCCTCCGGGGGGATCATGGCTACACCTTC

v_gene: TRBV7-3
abundance: NA
d_gene: NA
j_gene: TRBJ1-4
CDR3aa: CASRRGIGEKLFF
CDR3nt: TGTGCCAGCAGAAGGGGGATAGGAGAAAAACTGTTTTTT

v_gene: TRBV5-1
abundance: NA
d_gene: NA
j_gene: TRBJ1-1
CDR3aa: CASSPDAGVGTEAFF
CDR3nt: TGCGCCAGCAGCCCGGACGCGGGAGTAGGCACTGAAGCTTTCTTT

v_gene: TRBV28
abundance: once
d_gene: TRBD1
j_gene: TRBJ2-5
CDR3aa: CASSSWGQGKETQYF
CDR3nt: TGTGCCAGCAGTTCCTGGGGACAGGGCAAGGAGACCCAGTACTTC

v_gene: TRBV2
abundance: NA
d_gene: TRBD2
j_gene: TRBJ2-1
CDR3aa: CASSSGGSEQFF
CDR3nt: TGTGCCAGCAGTAGCGGGGGGTCGGAGCAGTTCTTC

v_gene: TRBV19
abundance: NA
d_gene: NA
j_gene: TRBJ2-5
CDR3aa: CASSRPGGYEETQYF
CDR3nt: TGTGCCAGTAGTCGCCCAGGGGGGTACGAAGAGACCCAGTACTTC

v_gene: TRBV7-6
abundance: NA
d_gene: NA
j_gene: TRBJ1-1
CDR3aa: CASSLGIGAGTEAFF
CDR3nt: TGTGCCAGCAGCTTAGGTATAGGGGCCGGGACTGAAGCTTTCTTT

v_gene: TRBV5-5
abundance: NA
d_gene: NA
j_gene: TRBJ1-3
CDR3aa: CASSSKLAGGNTIYF
CDR3nt: TGTGCCAGCAGCTCAAAACTGGCAGGGGGAAACACCATATATTTT

v_gene: TRBV29-1
abundance: NA
d_gene: NA
j_gene: TRBJ2-4
CDR3aa: CSAYSPRAAKNIQYF
CDR3nt: TGCAGCGCTTATTCCCCGAGGGCTGCCAAAAACATTCAGTACTTC

v_gene: TRBV28
abundance: NA
d_gene: NA
j_gene: TRBJ2-2
CDR3aa: CASSETTNTGELFF
CDR3nt: TGTGCCAGCAGTGAGACAACGAACACCGGGGAGCTGTTTTTT

v_gene: TRBV4-1
abundance: NA
d_gene: NA
j_gene: TRBJ2-2
CDR3aa: CASSNWGGYTGELFF
CDR3nt: TGCGCCAGCTCAAACTGGGGGGGCTACACCGGGGAGCTGTTTTTT

v_gene: TRBV15
abundance: NA
d_gene: TRBD2
j_gene: TRBJ2-3
CDR3aa: CATSRASGNTDTQYF
CDR3nt: TGTGCCACCAGCAGGGCTAGCGGCAACACAGATACGCAGTATTTT

v_gene: TRBV6-5
abundance: NA
d_gene: TRBD1
j_gene: TRBJ1-5
CDR3aa: CARRPGQGYQPQHF
CDR3nt: TGTGCCAGACGTCCGGGACAGGGGTATCAGCCCCAGCATTTT

v_gene: TRBV12-5
abundance: few
d_gene: NA
j_gene: TRBJ1-5
CDR3aa: CASGQTGHQPQHF
CDR3nt: TGTGCTAGTGGTCAGACAGGTCATCAGCCCCAGCATTTT